This T cell receptor (beta chain) was recorded in a study of beta chain features in type 1 diabetes. Study-wide findings and caveats: Shortening of TCRB CDR3s, moderate but significant, appeared in all four CD4+ subsets of Type 1 diabetes patients.

Purity exceeding 98% was reached by all sorted populations. To note about this clone: Its antigen is not identified.

Of the isolated RNA, all was reverse transcribed, and so the sequenced material was expressed TCRB transcripts. Repertoires were generated with immunoSEQ multiplex PCR, while TCRdb's copy carries only in-frame clones and drops some. The sample has fewer than 45,000 clones; around 60% are singletons. In germline, CDR1 is SGHVS, CDR2 FQNEAQ. V dropped 6 bases and J dropped 0 bases, with 15 bases sitting between them. The CDR3 runs to 15 residues. This clonotype was sampled from a woman under 40 in good health. Sequenced sample: Tregs from blood. The chain joins TRBV7-8 to TRBJ2-7; possible D gene TRBD1, 5 bases. The CDR3 is CASRLTDDNSYEQYF. CDR3 sequence (DNA): TGTGCCAGCAGGCTGACAGATGATAACTCCTACGAGCAGTACTTC. The full variable domain, its missing parts supplied by reference TRBV7-8 and TRBJ2-7, is GAGVSQSPRYKVAKRGQDVALRCDPISGHVSLFWYQQALGQGPEFLTYFQNEAQLDKSGLPSDRFFAERPEGSVSTLKIQRTQQEDSAVYLCASRLTDDNSYEQYFGPGTRLTVT.